These 14 T cell receptor beta chains originate from one sample sequenced in a study of spatial heterogeneity in lung cancer. Time point indicated: blood at routine non-recurrence follow-up after resection. The sequenced material consisted of unsorted whole RNA from tumor, nontumor lung or frozen PBMC. TCRdb re-called the 5' RACE reads through MiXCR, storing one row per CDR3 protein. The table records roughly 120,000 distinct CDR3 sequences, 9% to 15% of them present only once. The sample in question was PBMCs, obtained at follow-up. These receptors came from a male donor with early-stage non-small cell lung cancer.

V is TRBV28 and J is TRBJ2-3; either TRBD1 or TRBD2 may supply D (5 bases each). Germline-derived CDR1 and CDR2 are MDHEN and SYDVKM. Deletions cut 8 bases from V and 13 bases from J, with 16 bases between. The CDR3 extends over 11 amino acids. CDR3 region: CASGWLGGKYF. CDR3 bases: TGTGCCAGCGGGTGGCTTGGGGGAAAGTATTTT.

This clonotype has a handful of counts. V is TRBV2 and J is TRBJ2-7; 13 bases are shared with TRBD2. The V and J ends lost 9 bases and 0 bases, in that order; junction bases with no gene match: 11. CDR1 SNHLY and CDR2 FYNNEI come from the germline V gene. The CDR3 is 17 residues long. CDR3 nucleotides: TGTGCCAGTTTTCCGGGGACTAGCGGGGTCGGCTCCTACGAGCAGTACTTC. This gives the protein CASFPGTSGVGSYEQYF.

This clonotype was observed many times. The V call is TRBV11-3, the J call TRBJ2-1; perhaps TRBD2 as D (6 bases). V gave up 5 bases and J gave up 7 bases, with 9 bases separating them. The CDR3 spans 12 residues. Per the germline V gene, CDR1 is SGHNT and CDR2 is YENEEA. The CDR3 protein is CASSPLANEQFF. The CDR3 coding sequence is TGTGCCAGCAGCCCTCTAGCGAATGAGCAGTTCTTC.

This clonotype appeared a few times. The J gene is TRBJ1-1, the V gene TRBV29-1; D gene unclear. The CDR3 totals 15 residues. Germline V CDR1 and CDR2: SQVTM, ANQGSEA. The V end was cut by 5 bases, the J end by 1 base, with 17 bases between. The CDR3 sequence: CSVFPFSGANTEAFF. CDR3 sequence (DNA): TGCAGCGTTTTCCCTTTTTCGGGCGCGAACACTGAAGCTTTCTTT.

The chain has TRBV9 and TRBJ2-2; D call uncertain. V was shortened by 4 bases and J by 7 bases, with 20 bases between the two germline ends. Germline CDR1 and CDR2: SGDLS and YYNGEE. The CDR3 is made up of 16 amino acids. CDR3 protein: CASSPSLGMQYGELFF. The CDR3 region has the DNA TGTGCCAGCAGCCCTTCTTTGGGCATGCAATACGGGGAGCTGTTTTTT.

The gene calls are TRBV7-9 and TRBJ1-1; D gene ambiguous. Germline V gene data show CDR1 as SEHNR and CDR2 as FQNEAQ (reference sequence). The CDR3 is 12 residues long. V was clipped by 0 bases and J by 8 bases, with 7 bases between them. The CDR3 region is CASSLAEGEAFF. CDR3 DNA sequence: TGTGCCAGCAGCTTAGCGGAAGGGGAAGCTTTCTTT.

This clonotype has a handful of counts. The chain carries TRBV4-2 and TRBJ2-6; D is perhaps TRBD1 (6 bases). Germline assignment: CDR1 LGHNA and CDR2 YNFKEQ. Deletions cut 3 bases from V and 3 bases from J, with 12 bases between. CDR3 length: 16 amino acids. CDR3 nucleotide sequence: TGTGCCAGCAGCCACGACAGGACCTTTGGGGCCAACGTCCTGACTTTC. This sequence encodes CASSHDRTFGANVLTF.

This clonotype showed up many times. The V and J genes are TRBV20-1 and TRBJ2-7; a weak D match, TRBD2 (6 bases). Trimming removed 2 bases from V and 0 bases from J, with 17 bases in between. The CDR3 loop spans 16 amino acids. The germline V gene has CDR1 DFQATT and CDR2 SNEGSKA (reference sequence). The CDR3 DNA reads TGCAGTGCTAGACTTCCAAGGGCGGGGAGCTCCTACGAGCAGTACTTC. Its protein is CSARLPRAGSSYEQYF.

This clonotype was counted many times. The J gene is TRBJ1-3, the V gene TRBV15; D unclear. The CDR3 totals 16 residues. Trimming left V 5 bases short and J 5 bases short, with 19 bases between. Germline V lookup: CDR1 LNHNV, CDR2 YYDKDF (reference sequence). The CDR3, as DNA: TGTGCCACCAGCCGAACACGGGGTTCGGACCGAAACACCATATATTTT. It codes for CATSRTRGSDRNTIYF. Full variable domain (rest looked up from reference TRBV15 and TRBJ1-3): DAMVIQNPRYQVTQFGKPVTLSCSQTLNHNVMYWYQQKSSQAPKLLFHYYDKDFNNEADTPDNFQSRRPNTSFCFLDIRSPGLGDTAMYLCATSRTRGSDRNTIYFGEGSWLTVV.

The chain links TRBV7-9 to TRBJ2-7; 11 bases fit TRBD1. Germline V gives CDR1 SEHNR, CDR2 FQNEAQ (reference sequence). Trimming removed 5 bases from V and 3 bases from J; junction bases left unmatched: 3. CDR3 length: 14 residues. The CDR3 protein is CASSPGQGVYEQYF. The CDR3 DNA sequence: TGTGCCAGCAGCCCGGGACAGGGGGTCTACGAGCAGTACTTC.

The rearrangement uses TRBV11-2 and TRBJ1-5; D is possibly TRBD1 (5 bases). Germline V gives CDR1 SGHAT, CDR2 FQNNGV. CDR3 length equals 13 residues. V lost 5 bases and J lost 11, with 16 bases in between. This CDR3 reads CASSPPGGTAQHF. The DNA for the CDR3 is TGTGCCAGCAGCCCCCCAGGCGGGACGGCCCAGCATTTT.

This clonotype was picked up many times. J is TRBJ2-1 and V is TRBV29-1; perhaps TRBD1 as D (5 bases). V was trimmed by 7 bases and J by 3 bases, leaving 13 bases between them. The CDR3 runs 13 residues. Germline V CDR1 and CDR2: SQVTM, ANQGSEA. The CDR3 reads CSARGTSYNEQFF. CDR3 in DNA: TGCAGCGCTAGGGGAACGAGCTACAATGAGCAGTTCTTC.

CDR3 sequence reads: CASSIDSSYGYTF. Here the CDR3 DNA reads TGTGCCAGTAGTATCGACAGCAGTTATGGCTACACCTTC. This chain links TRBV19 with TRBJ1-2; possible D gene TRBD1, 5 bases. Per germline, CDR1 LNHDA and CDR2 SQIVND (reference sequence). The V gene lost 3 bases and the J gene lost 5 bases, with 10 bases spanning the gap. The CDR3 length is 13 residues.

V gene TRBV18 combines with J gene TRBJ2-5; unclear D gene. V dropped 3 bases and J dropped 0 bases, with 5 bases sitting between them. The germline V gene has CDR1 KGHSH and CDR2 LQKENI. CDR3 length: 13 amino acids. The chain's CDR3 is CASSPPNQETQYF. CDR3 bases: TGTGCCAGCTCACCTCCCAACCAAGAGACCCAGTACTTC.